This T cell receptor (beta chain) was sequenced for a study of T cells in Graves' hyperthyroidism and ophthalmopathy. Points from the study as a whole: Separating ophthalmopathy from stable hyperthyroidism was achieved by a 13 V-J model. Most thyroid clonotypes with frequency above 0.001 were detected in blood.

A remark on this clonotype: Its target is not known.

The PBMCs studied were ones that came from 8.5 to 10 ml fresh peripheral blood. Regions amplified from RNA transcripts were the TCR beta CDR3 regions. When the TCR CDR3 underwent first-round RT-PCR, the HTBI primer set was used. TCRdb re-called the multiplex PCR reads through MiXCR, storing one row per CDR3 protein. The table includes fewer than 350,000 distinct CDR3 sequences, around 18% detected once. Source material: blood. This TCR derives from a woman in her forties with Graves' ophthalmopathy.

Here the CDR3 DNA reads TGCGCCAGCAGCTTGACGGCTAGCGGGGGATACGAGCAGTACTTC. It translates to CASSLTASGGYEQYF. V gene TRBV5-1 combines with J gene TRBJ2-7; the match to TRBD2 covers 10 bases. V gave up 1 base and J gave up 4 bases; unmatched junction bases: 5. Per the germline V gene, CDR1 is SGHRS and CDR2 is YFSETQ. The CDR3 sequence is 15 residues long.